This record looks at one T cell receptor (beta chain) sequence and its context. Its antigen is not identified. In the same sample, other DNA sequences code for this CDR3. This CDR3 is built from 14 residues. CDR1 and CDR2 (germline): SGHTA, FQGNSA. V gave up 3 bases and J gave up 3 bases; unmatched junction bases: 3. The source of the sample is a study of shared clonotypes between healthy human individuals. In the study overall: Per donor, three plates held CD4 naive cells, three held CD4 memory, two held CD8 naive and one held CD8 memory.

General study findings and limits: The represented genetic and exposure-history diversity was limited by the small number of donors. Relative to clonotypes present in all four donors, those not shared had lower generation probabilities.

At a deep level, the assay was run. Clones were read by immunoSEQ multiplex PCR, and TCRdb kept only the in-frame ones, dropping some. The data contain around 1,100,000 clones, roughly 77% of them seen just once; the ten biggest clones take up approximately 0.9%. The sample comprised memory CD4+ T cells from PBMCs. Sample subset: CD45RA-negative fraction. The gene calls are TRBV7-2 and TRBJ2-7; 9 bases agree with TRBD1. The receptor was derived from a man younger than 35 in good health. Some clones in this sample may be carry-over from other donors' samples. The CDR3 reads CASSFGQGFYEQYF. The CDR3 coding sequence is TGTGCCAGCAGCTTTGGACAGGGGTTCTACGAGCAGTACTTC.